The 17 T cell receptor beta chains listed next were all sequenced from one sample in a study of blood T cell repertoires in COVID-19. Sequencing used immunoSEQ multiplex PCR; TCRdb keeps in-frame clones, though not all of them. The sample holds 130,000 to 150,000 clones, approximately 80% seen once. Sequenced material: peripheral blood. Source of these receptors: a man in his 60s with active or convalescent COVID-19.

The CDR3 DNA reads as TGTGCCAGCAGCCAAAATACTTGGACTAGCAGGCAGACCCAGTACTTC. The encoded protein is CASSQNTWTSRQTQYF. This chain connects TRBV7-2 to TRBJ2-5; TRBD2 matches 8 bases. CDR1 is SGHTA and CDR2 is FQGNSA in the germline V gene. The CDR3 is made up of 16 amino acids. V shed 5 bases, J shed 6 bases, and the junction held 14 bases outside the gene matches.

The rearrangement joins TRBV29-1 to TRBJ2-7, with 10 positions matching TRBD1. The CDR3 is 12 amino acids. Germline lookup yields CDR1 SQVTM and CDR2 ANQGSEA. J gave up 4 bases and V 3 bases, and 0 bases lay outside the gene matches. The CDR3 DNA reads as TGCAGCGTTGAGGGACAGGGGTACGAGCAGTACTTC. It codes for CSVEGQGYEQYF.

The chain combines TRBV5-1 with TRBJ2-2; 7 nucleotides agree with TRBD1. This CDR3 comprises 14 residues. V shed 4 bases, J shed 6 bases, and the junction held 6 bases outside the gene matches. CDR1 and CDR2 (germline): SGHRS, YFSETQ. The CDR3 is CASSLDRSPGELFF. CDR3 sequence (DNA): TGCGCCAGCAGCCTGGACAGGTCACCCGGGGAGCTGTTTTTT.

The V and J genes are TRBV5-4 and TRBJ1-4, with D maybe TRBD1 (5 bases). The length of the CDR3 is 16 residues. Germline loops: CDR1 SGHNT, CDR2 YYREEE (reference sequence). With 0 bases removed from V and 0 bases from J, the gap between germline ends came to 9 bases. In DNA form, the CDR3 reads TGTGCCAGCAGCTTGGTTCGGGGGTCAACTAATGAAAAACTGTTTTTT. This translates into CASSLVRGSTNEKLFF.

The rearrangement uses TRBV5-1 and TRBJ2-5, with TRBD1 matching 12 bases. The CDR3 is 16 residues long. With 3 bases clipped from V and 5 bases from J, the junction kept 8 bases outside the gene matches. Germline CDR1 reads SGHRS; CDR2 reads YFSETQ. CDR3 DNA sequence: TGCGCCAGCAGCTCCGTAGGGACAGGGGGCACGGAGACCCAGTACTTC. Translated: CASSSVGTGGTETQYF.

The chain uses TRBV6-1 and TRBJ2-1; 7 nucleotides line up with TRBD1. Trimming removed 3 bases from V and 3 bases from J; junction bases left unmatched: 2. The germline V gene encodes CDR1 MNHNS and CDR2 SASEGT. The CDR3 is 14 amino acids. The CDR3 loop reads CASSERTGYNEQFF. CDR3 nucleotide sequence: TGTGCCAGCAGTGAGAGGACAGGCTACAATGAGCAGTTCTTC.

The chain links TRBV7-9 to TRBJ1-1; D possibly corresponds to TRBD1 (5 bases). CDR1 SEHNR and CDR2 FQNEAQ come from the germline V gene (reference sequence). Between the trimmed V and J ends, which lost 8 bases and 1 base, there was a span of 14 bases. This CDR3 is built from 14 residues. DNA of the CDR3: TGTGCCAGCCAGGGTCGGGGGTCGAACACTGAAGCTTTCTTT. It translates to CASQGRGSNTEAFF.

This chain uses TRBV19 with TRBJ2-7; 12 nucleotides agree with TRBD2. Germline-derived CDR1 and CDR2 are LNHDA and SQIVND (reference sequence). V was pared by 6 bases and J by 2 bases, with 8 bases of the junction left unmatched. The CDR3 loop spans 16 amino acids. The DNA of the CDR3 is TGTGCCAGTAGCGGACTAGCGGGGAGAGGAGCCTACGAGCAGTACTTC. Its protein product is CASSGLAGRGAYEQYF.

J is TRBJ2-1 and V is TRBV7-2; 9 bases are a match to TRBD2. There are 17 residues in the CDR3. Germline V gene data show CDR1 as SGHTA and CDR2 as FQGNSA. V trimming: 4 bases; J trimming: 9 bases; junction bases outside the gene matches: 16. This CDR3 reads CASSYRRGSGSFTEQFF. For the CDR3, the DNA is TGTGCCAGCAGCTACCGTCGTGGTAGCGGGAGTTTCACTGAGCAGTTCTTC.

The chain combines TRBV7-9 with TRBJ2-3; D not resolved. V dropped 1 base and J dropped 6 bases, with 14 bases sitting between them. CDR3 length equals 15 residues. Germline V gives CDR1 SEHNR, CDR2 FQNEAQ (reference sequence). The CDR3 loop is CASSLVSFLEDTQYF. The CDR3 bases are TGTGCCAGCAGCTTAGTCTCCTTTCTTGAGGATACGCAGTATTTT. Looking up the rest from reference TRBV7-9 and TRBJ2-3 gives the full variable domain: DTGVSQNPRHKITKRGQNVTFRCDPISEHNRLYWYRQTLGQGPEFLTYFQNEAQLEKSRLLSDRFSAERPKGSFSTLEIQRTEQGDSAMYLCASSLVSFLEDTQYFGPGTRLTVL.

V is TRBV11-3 and J is TRBJ2-7, with D tentatively TRBD2 (5 bases). CDR3 size: 15 residues. In germline, CDR1 is SGHNT, CDR2 YENEEA. The V gene lost 4 bases and the J gene lost 5 bases, with 18 bases spanning the gap. In DNA form, the CDR3 reads TGTGCCAGCAGCTCCCCTCTAGTCGGGGTCCACGAGCAGTACTTC. Encoded protein: CASSSPLVGVHEQYF.

In this sample, this clone turned up a few times. This chain joins TRBV18 and TRBJ1-2, with TRBD1 identical over 8 bases. The germline V gene has CDR1 KGHSH and CDR2 LQKENI. CDR3 length: 14 residues. With 6 bases clipped from V and 6 bases from J, the junction kept 9 bases outside the gene matches. CDR3 sequence (DNA): TGTGCCAGCTCCCAATTCCAACAGGGGGATGGCTACACCTTC. Protein sequence: CASSQFQQGDGYTF.

The J gene is TRBJ2-2, the V gene TRBV4-3, with a weak D call TRBD1 (5 bases). With 1 base removed from V and 6 bases from J, the gap between germline ends came to 12 bases. Germline loops: CDR1 LGHNA, CDR2 YSLEER. The CDR3 runs 15 residues. The CDR3 DNA follows: TGCGCCAGCAGCCAAGGTTCCCAGGGATCCGGGGAGCTGTTTTTT. This translates into CASSQGSQGSGELFF.

This clone was seen only once. The CDR3 DNA reads as TGTGCCAGCAGTGAAGCTCCGGGAGGGCCTCAAGAGACCCAGTACTTC. This encodes CASSEAPGGPQETQYF. V usage is TRBV6-1 and J usage is TRBJ2-5, with TRBD2 identical over 8 bases. Trimming cost V 0 bases and J 2 bases; bases outside gene matches: 5. There are 16 residues in the CDR3. Germline values: CDR1 MNHNS, CDR2 SASEGT.

Sample share makes this clone large. The genes are TRBV6-2 or TRBV6-3 and TRBJ1-5, with D tentatively TRBD1 (6 bases). This CDR3 comprises 18 residues. Germline CDR1 MNHEY, CDR2 SVGEGT. The V and J ends lost 2 bases and 2 bases respectively, with 19 bases between them. CDR3 in DNA: TGTGCCAGCAGTTACGGACAGTTCCCGTTGAAGCGCAATCAGCCCCAGCATTTT. Protein sequence: CASSYGQFPLKRNQPQHF.

This rearrangement joins TRBV2 to TRBJ2-7; 13 bases are shared with TRBD2. The ends lost 4 bases at V and 6 bases at J; junction bases unmatched: 3. Germline CDR1 is SNHLY and CDR2 is FYNNEI. The CDR3 covers 14 residues. This CDR3 reads CASSVRLAGGEQYV. CDR3 coding DNA: TGTGCCAGCAGTGTACGACTAGCGGGAGGCGAGCAGTACGTC.

The V gene is TRBV5-4, the J gene TRBJ1-5, with 8 bases fitting TRBD1. The germline gives CDR1 SGHNT, CDR2 YYREEE (reference sequence). The CDR3 totals 14 residues. The J segment lost 3 bases and the V segment lost 4 bases, leaving 3 bases of the junction unmatched. Here the CDR3 reads CASSLQGDNQPQHF. The CDR3 DNA reads as TGTGCCAGCAGCCTACAGGGGGACAATCAGCCCCAGCATTTT.